This TCR beta chain was sequenced for a study of cytomegalovirus exposure and HLA in healthy donors. General study points: Cytomegalovirus-associated status was assigned to approximately 160 TCR beta chains. V- and J-gene trimming of TCR beta was linked (in a later analysis) to a missense DCLRE1C variant. Several of the most significant clusters appeared, in a later analysis, to be linked to common viral pathogens.

Vbeta (60) and Jbeta (13) primers were used in the PCR. Clones were sequenced by immunoSEQ multiplex PCR, and TCRdb holds only the in-frame ones, with some missing. The repertoire has approximately 170,000 clones, 75% to 90% of them found once; the top ten carry 2% to 2.5%. Looked up from germline, CDR1 is MGHRA and CDR2 is YSYEKL. This CDR3 has 15 amino acids. The table lists this clone with a few counts. Its antigen is as yet unknown. Compared with germline, one end of the junction differs, possibly owing to a read error. The chain combines TRBV4-1 with TRBJ2-1, with 7 bases fitting TRBD1. The source is a male donor in good health and CMV-seronegative. The sample consisted of PBMCs. The CDR3 here is CASSQGGLLYNEQFF. The CDR3 DNA is TGCGCCAGCAGTCAAGGGGGCTTGCTGTACAATGAGCAGTTCTTC.